This T cell receptor beta chain was sequenced in a study of response to subunit inactivated influenza vaccine. MiXCR was run by TCRdb on the RT-PCR reads, yielding one entry per CDR3 protein. The table has under 200,000 distinct CDR3 sequences, 12% seen once. Germline V gene lookup returns CDR1 MNHNY and CDR2 SVGAGI (reference sequence). The CDR3 runs 13 residues. Trimming stripped 2 bases from V and 6 bases from J, with 8 bases between. This clonotype was seen a few times. The sample was also linked to a second study, of T cells expressing NK-cell markers. This second study says: What made the TCR beta cDNA was 5'RACE template switching with UMIs. Seven of eight sequenced donors tested HCMV-seropositive; one tested seronegative. These same clonotypes (in a few donors) also led the CD3+CD56-NKG2C+ fraction.

This specimen was CD8+ T cells sorted from PBMCs, taken roughly 13 days after vaccination. The source of this sequence is a man between 45 and 60 years old who received an inactivated influenza vaccine. This chain joins TRBV6-6 and TRBJ2-1; perhaps TRBD1 as D (6 bases). CDR3 sequence: CASSYEGGNEQFF. The CDR3 DNA reads TGTGCCAGCAGTTACGAAGGGGGCAATGAGCAGTTCTTC.